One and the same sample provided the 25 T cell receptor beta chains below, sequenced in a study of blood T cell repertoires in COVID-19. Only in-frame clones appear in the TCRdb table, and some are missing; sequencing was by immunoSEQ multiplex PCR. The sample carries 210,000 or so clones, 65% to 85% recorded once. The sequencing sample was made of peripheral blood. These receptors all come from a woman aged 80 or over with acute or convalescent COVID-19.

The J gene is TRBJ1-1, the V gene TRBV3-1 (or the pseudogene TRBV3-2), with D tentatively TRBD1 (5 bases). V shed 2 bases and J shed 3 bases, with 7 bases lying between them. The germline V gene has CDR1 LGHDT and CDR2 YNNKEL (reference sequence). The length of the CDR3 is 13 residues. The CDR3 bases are TGTGCCAGCAGCCAATCGGGGGACACTGAAGCTTTCTTT. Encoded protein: CASSQSGDTEAFF.

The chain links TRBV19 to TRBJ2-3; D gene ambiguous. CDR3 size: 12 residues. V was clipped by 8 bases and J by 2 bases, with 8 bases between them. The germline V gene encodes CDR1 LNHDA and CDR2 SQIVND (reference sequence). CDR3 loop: CASSADTDTQYF. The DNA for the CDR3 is TGTGCCAGTTCCGCAGACACAGATACGCAGTATTTT.

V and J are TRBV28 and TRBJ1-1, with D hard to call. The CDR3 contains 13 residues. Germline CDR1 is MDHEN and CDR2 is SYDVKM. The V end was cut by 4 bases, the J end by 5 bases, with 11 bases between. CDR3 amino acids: CASSSPGATEAFF. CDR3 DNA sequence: TGTGCCAGCAGTTCCCCGGGTGCGACTGAAGCTTTCTTT.

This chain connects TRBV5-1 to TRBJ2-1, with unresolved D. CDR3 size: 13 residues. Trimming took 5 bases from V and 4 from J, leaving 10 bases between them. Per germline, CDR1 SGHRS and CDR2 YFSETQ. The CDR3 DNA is TGCGCCAGCAGTCCGTTAGATTACAATGAGCAGTTCTTC. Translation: CASSPLDYNEQFF.

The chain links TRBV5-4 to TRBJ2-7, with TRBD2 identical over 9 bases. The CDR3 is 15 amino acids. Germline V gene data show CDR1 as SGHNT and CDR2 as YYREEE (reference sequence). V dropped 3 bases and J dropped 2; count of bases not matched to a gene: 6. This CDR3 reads CASSSPGTSTYEQYF. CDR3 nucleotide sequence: TGTGCCAGCAGCTCTCCCGGGACTAGCACCTACGAGCAGTACTTC. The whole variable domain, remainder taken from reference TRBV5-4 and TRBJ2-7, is ETGVTQSPTHLIKTRGQQVTLRCSSQSGHNTVSWYQQALGQGPQFIFQYYREEENGRGNFPPRFSGLQFPNYSSELNVNALELDDSALYLCASSSPGTSTYEQYFGPGTRLTVT.

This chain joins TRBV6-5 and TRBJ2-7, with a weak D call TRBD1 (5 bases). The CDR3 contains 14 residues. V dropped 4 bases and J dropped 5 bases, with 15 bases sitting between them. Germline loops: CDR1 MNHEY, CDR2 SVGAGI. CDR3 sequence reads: CASSFVTGAHEQYF. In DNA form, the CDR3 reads TGTGCCAGCAGTTTCGTTACAGGTGCCCACGAGCAGTACTTC.

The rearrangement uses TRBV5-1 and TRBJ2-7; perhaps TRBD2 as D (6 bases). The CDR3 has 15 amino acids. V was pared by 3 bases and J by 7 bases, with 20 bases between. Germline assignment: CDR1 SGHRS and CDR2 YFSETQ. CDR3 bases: TGCGCCAGCAGCTATATGGACCAATTCGGGGGAGAGCAGTACTTC. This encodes CASSYMDQFGGEQYF.

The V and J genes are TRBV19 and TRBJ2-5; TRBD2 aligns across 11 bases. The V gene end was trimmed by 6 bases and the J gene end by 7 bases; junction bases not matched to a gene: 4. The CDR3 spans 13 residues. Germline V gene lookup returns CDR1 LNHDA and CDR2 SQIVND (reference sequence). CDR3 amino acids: CASRLAGDMTQYF. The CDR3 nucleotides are TGTGCCAGTAGACTAGCGGGAGATATGACCCAGTACTTC.

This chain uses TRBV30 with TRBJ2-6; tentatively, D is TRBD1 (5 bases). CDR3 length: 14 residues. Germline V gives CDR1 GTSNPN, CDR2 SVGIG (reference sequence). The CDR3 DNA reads TGTGGAGGCAGGGATCATAGTGGGGCCAACGTCCTGACTTTC. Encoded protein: CGGRDHSGANVLTF.

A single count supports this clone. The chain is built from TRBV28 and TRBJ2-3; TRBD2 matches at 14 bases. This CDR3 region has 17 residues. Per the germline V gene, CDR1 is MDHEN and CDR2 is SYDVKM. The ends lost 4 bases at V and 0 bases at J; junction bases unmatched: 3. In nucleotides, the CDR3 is TGTGCCAGCAGTTCTAGGACTAGCGGGAGGAGCACAGATACGCAGTATTTT. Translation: CASSSRTSGRSTDTQYF.

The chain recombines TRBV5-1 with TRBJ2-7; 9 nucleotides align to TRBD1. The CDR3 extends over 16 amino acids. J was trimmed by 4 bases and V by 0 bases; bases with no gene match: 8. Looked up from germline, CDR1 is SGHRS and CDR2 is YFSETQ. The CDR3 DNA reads TGCGCCAGCAGCTTGGCAAGGGGACAGGGAGATTACGAGCAGTACTTC. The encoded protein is CASSLARGQGDYEQYF.

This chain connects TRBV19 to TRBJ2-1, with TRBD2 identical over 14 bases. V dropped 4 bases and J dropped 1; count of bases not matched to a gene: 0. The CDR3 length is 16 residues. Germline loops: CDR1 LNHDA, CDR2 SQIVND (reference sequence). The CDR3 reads CASSRTSGGSYNEQFF. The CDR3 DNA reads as TGTGCCAGTAGTAGGACTAGCGGGGGGTCCTACAATGAGCAGTTCTTC.

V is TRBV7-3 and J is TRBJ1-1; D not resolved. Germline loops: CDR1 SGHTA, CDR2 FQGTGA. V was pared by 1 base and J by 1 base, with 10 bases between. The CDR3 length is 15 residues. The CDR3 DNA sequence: TGTGCCAGCAGCTTAATGGCGCGCGGGAACACTGAAGCTTTCTTT. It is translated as CASSLMARGNTEAFF.

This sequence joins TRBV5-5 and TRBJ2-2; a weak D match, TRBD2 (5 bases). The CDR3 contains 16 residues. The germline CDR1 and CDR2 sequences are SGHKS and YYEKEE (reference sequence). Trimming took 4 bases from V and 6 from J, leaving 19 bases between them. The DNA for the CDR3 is TGTGCCAGCAGCCCCTTCGGGAACCTCGTTTCCGGGGAGCTGTTTTTT. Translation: CASSPFGNLVSGELFF.

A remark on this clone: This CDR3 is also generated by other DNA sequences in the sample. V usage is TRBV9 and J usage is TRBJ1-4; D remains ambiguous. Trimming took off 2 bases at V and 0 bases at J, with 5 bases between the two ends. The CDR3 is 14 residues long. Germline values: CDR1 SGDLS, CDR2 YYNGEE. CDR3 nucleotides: TGTGCCAGCAGCGTGTCAGCAACTAATGAAAAACTGTTTTTT. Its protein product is CASSVSATNEKLFF.

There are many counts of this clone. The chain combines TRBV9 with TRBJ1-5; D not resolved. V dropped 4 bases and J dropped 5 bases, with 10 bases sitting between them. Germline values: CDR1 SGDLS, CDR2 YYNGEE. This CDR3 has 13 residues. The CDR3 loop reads CASSRDTDQPQHF. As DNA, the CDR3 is TGTGCCAGCAGCCGGGATACAGATCAGCCCCAGCATTTT.

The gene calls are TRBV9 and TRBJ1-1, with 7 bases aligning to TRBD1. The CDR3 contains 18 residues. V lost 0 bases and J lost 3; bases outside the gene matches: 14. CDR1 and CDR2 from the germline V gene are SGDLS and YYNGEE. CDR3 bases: TGTGCCAGCAGCGTAGTACCAGGGGGAAGTTATCTGCACACTGAAGCTTTCTTT. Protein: CASSVVPGGSYLHTEAFF.

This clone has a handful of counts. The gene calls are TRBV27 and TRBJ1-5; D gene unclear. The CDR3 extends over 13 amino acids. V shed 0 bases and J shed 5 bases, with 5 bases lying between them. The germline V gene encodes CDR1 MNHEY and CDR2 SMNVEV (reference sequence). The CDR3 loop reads CASSLSPYQPQHF. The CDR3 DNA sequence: TGTGCCAGCAGTTTATCCCCTTATCAGCCCCAGCATTTT.

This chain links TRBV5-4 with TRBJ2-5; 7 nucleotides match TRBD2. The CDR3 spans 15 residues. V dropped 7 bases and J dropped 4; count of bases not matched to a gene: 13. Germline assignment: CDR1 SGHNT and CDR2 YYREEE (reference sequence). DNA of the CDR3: TGTGCCAGCCGGAGTTCAGCGGGGCGGGCAGAGACCCAGTACTTC. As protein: CASRSSAGRAETQYF.

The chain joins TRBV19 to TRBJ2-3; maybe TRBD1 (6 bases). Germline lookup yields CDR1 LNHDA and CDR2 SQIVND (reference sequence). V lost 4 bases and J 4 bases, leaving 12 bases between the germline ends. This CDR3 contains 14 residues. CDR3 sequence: CASSRQEHPDTQYF. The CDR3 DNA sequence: TGTGCCAGTAGTAGACAGGAGCACCCAGATACGCAGTATTTT.

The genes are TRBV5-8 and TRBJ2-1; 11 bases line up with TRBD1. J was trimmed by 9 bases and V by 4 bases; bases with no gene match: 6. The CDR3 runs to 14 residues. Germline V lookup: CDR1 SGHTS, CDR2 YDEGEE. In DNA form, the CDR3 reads TGTGCCAGCAGCCTCCGGACAGGGGGCAGTGAGCAGTTCTTC. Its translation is CASSLRTGGSEQFF. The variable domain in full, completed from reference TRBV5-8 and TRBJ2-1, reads EAGVTQSPTHLIKTRGQQATLRCSPISGHTSVYWYQQALGLGLQFLLWYDEGEERNRGNFPPRFSGRQFPNYSSELNVNALELEDSALYLCASSLRTGGSEQFFGPGTRLTVL.

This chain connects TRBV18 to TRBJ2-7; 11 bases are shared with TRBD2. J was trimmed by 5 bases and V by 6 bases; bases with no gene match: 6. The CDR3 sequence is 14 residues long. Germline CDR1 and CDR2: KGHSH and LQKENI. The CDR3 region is CASSRTSGGNEQYF. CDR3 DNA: TGTGCCAGCTCCCGTACTAGCGGGGGTAACGAGCAGTACTTC.

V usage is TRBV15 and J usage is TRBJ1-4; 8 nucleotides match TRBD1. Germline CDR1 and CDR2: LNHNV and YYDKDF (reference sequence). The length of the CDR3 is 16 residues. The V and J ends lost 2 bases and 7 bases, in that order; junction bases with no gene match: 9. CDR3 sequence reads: CATSRSAGGVSEKLFF. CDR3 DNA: TGTGCCACCAGCAGATCCGCAGGGGGCGTTAGTGAAAAACTGTTTTTT. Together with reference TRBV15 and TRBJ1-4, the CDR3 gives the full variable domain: DAMVIQNPRYQVTQFGKPVTLSCSQTLNHNVMYWYQQKSSQAPKLLFHYYDKDFNNEADTPDNFQSRRPNTSFCFLDIRSPGLGDTAMYLCATSRSAGGVSEKLFFGSGTQLSVL.

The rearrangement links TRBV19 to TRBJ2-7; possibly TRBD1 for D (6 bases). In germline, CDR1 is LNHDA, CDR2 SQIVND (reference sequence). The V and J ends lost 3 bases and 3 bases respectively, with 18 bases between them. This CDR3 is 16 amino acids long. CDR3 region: CASSMQIQGLLYEQYF. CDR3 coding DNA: TGTGCCAGTAGTATGCAAATCCAGGGGCTTCTCTACGAGCAGTACTTC. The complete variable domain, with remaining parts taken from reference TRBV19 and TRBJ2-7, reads DGGITQSPKYLFRKEGQNVTLSCEQNLNHDAMYWYRQDPGQGLRLIYYSQIVNDFQKGDIAEGYSVSREKKESFPLTVTSAQKNPTAFYLCASSMQIQGLLYEQYFGPGTRLTVT.

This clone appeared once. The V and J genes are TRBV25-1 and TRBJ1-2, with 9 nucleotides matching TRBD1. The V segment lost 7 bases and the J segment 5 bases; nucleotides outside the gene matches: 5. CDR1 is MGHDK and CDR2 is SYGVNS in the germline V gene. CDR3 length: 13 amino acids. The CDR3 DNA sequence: TGTGCCAGCAATCGGGGACAGGGATATGGCTACACCTTC. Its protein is CASNRGQGYGYTF.